Listed below are T cell receptor beta chains from one sample, sequenced in a study of blood T cell repertoires in COVID-19. Sequenced by immunoSEQ multiplex PCR; TCRdb stores in-frame clones only, minus some. The sample carries about 230,000 clones, approximately 82% recorded once. Sequencing used peripheral blood. Source of these receptors: a woman in her seventies with active or convalescent COVID-19. Both conserved end residues are part of each CDR3. Each record gives: V gene, clone size, J gene, D gene, CDR3 protein. The D gene is left open where the match is weak. Rows give clone size only sometimes, using once, few, many, or a class for an expanded clone.

>TRBV5-5|-|TRBJ1-2|-
CASTRGGAYGYTF
>TRBV11-2|-|TRBJ1-6|TRBD1
CASSFEQGPRSPLHF
>TRBV28|-|TRBJ2-7|-
CASSLFSIGGYEQYF
>TRBV24-1|-|TRBJ1-1|TRBD1
CATRPPGGNTEAFF
>TRBV24-1|-|TRBJ2-1|-
CATGEGQGANFNEQFF
>TRBV10-3|-|TRBJ2-1|TRBD2
CATSGTSGYNEQFF
>TRBV5-4|-|TRBJ2-5|TRBD2
CASSFAGATETQYF
>TRBV27|-|TRBJ1-5|-
CASSLGGVVSNQPQHF
>TRBV5-4|-|TRBJ2-5|-
CASSEGTSQETQYF
>TRBV14|-|TRBJ2-5|-
CASSQGTSRETQYF
>TRBV18|-|TRBJ1-1|-
CASSPPVVGRNTEAFF
>TRBV7-9|-|TRBJ2-1|TRBD2
CASTLRPREGLYNEQFF
>TRBV5-1|-|TRBJ1-2|TRBD1
CASSAMLGQGHGYTF
>TRBV7-9|once|TRBJ1-2|-
CASSLLTGSGYTF
>TRBV6-5|-|TRBJ1-1|-
CASSYGFGQLNTEAFF
>TRBV27|few|TRBJ1-1|-
CASSLEVAGNTEAFF
>TRBV15|-|TRBJ1-1|-
CATSRAGRRTEAFF
>TRBV7-9|few|TRBJ2-5|-
CASSQQDETQYF
>TRBV28|once|TRBJ2-7|TRBD1
CASSPGTGGYEQYF
>TRBV5-1|few|TRBJ2-5|-
CASSLNLAQETQYF
>TRBV9|-|TRBJ1-3|-
CASSVEGASGNTIYF
>TRBV6-1|-|TRBJ1-2|-
CASSEDDQAGYTF
>TRBV19|-|TRBJ2-3|TRBD2
CASSPAGGFADTQYF
>TRBV5-1|-|TRBJ2-2|TRBD2
CASRPSSGSFGELFF
>TRBV5-5|-|TRBJ1-6|-
CASSWEQGSNSPLHF
>TRBV5-4|-|TRBJ1-1|-
CASSLKQQLNTEAFF
>TRBV3-1/TRBV3-2|-|TRBJ1-2|-
CASSQDNGVLSGYTF
>TRBV29-1|-|TRBJ1-1|-
CSVWGPNTEAFF
>TRBV7-8|-|TRBJ2-1|TRBD2
CASSSEREWLSEQFF
>TRBV24-1|few|TRBJ2-1|-
CATSETGRNEQFF
>TRBV27|-|TRBJ2-7|TRBD1
CASSRGTGPYEQYF
>TRBV7-6|-|TRBJ1-2|TRBD1
CASSFGTGTRSDYGYTF
>TRBV19|once|TRBJ1-4|-
CASSQQAGYEKLFF
>TRBV5-1|-|TRBJ2-5|-
CASSLNSGTQETQYF
>TRBV19|-|TRBJ1-2|-
CASSLDSSYGYTF
>TRBV28|-|TRBJ2-7|-
CASSLGGGLDSYEQYF
>TRBV18|-|TRBJ2-1|TRBD2
CASSPMAGGTNEQFF
>TRBV25-1|once|TRBJ1-6|-
CASSASQGGFSPLHF
>TRBV19|-|TRBJ1-5|-
CASNFPGGNQPQHF
>TRBV11-2|-|TRBJ1-1|-
CASSLVSDTEAFF
>TRBV4-2|-|TRBJ2-2|TRBD1
CASSLGQGLTNTGELFF
>TRBV7-9|few|TRBJ2-5|-
CASSLAGGFQETQYF